These 9 T cell receptor beta chains were all obtained from the same sample, sequenced in a study of breast tumors, draining lymph nodes, adjacent tissues. The lymph nodes were axillary draining lymph nodes from breast cancer patients. Each CDR3 protein gets one entry after TCRdb re-called the multiplex PCR reads with MiXCR. Of under 350,000 distinct CDR3 sequences detected, 30% to 35% appear once; the ten largest clones hold 1.1%. The source material was axillary lymph node tissue. The receptors were gathered from a female donor with breast cancer. Some clones in this sample may be carry-over from other donors' samples.

This clonotype was detected many times. V is TRBV10-2 and J is TRBJ2-3; D gene uncertain. CDR3 length equals 14 residues. The germline V gene encodes CDR1 WSHSY and CDR2 SAAADI. Between the trimmed V and J ends, which lost 2 bases and 8 bases, there was a span of 14 bases. In DNA, the CDR3 is TGCGCCAGCAGTGAGGCCAGAGTCGGAAGTACGCAGTATTTT. It codes for CASSEARVGSTQYF.

This clonotype was observed many times. The CDR3 protein is CASSLRTPETQYF. Here the CDR3 DNA reads TGTGCCAGCAGCCTTAGAACTCCAGAGACCCAGTACTTC. The chain has TRBV7-6 and TRBJ2-5; D remains unclear. The CDR3 has 13 residues. The V gene's germline CDR1 is SGHVS and CDR2 FNYEAQ. V shed 5 bases and J shed 4 bases, with 11 bases lying between them.

This rearrangement joins TRBV19 to TRBJ1-6; D ambiguous. CDR1 and CDR2 (germline): LNHDA, SQIVND (reference sequence). The germline V and J ends were trimmed by 3 bases and 9 bases, with 9 bases remaining between them. The length of the CDR3 is 13 residues. CDR3 sequence: CASSMQDGSPLHF. CDR3 nucleotides: TGTGCCAGTAGTATGCAGGACGGTTCACCCCTCCACTTT.

This clonotype showed up many times. The CDR3 sequence is CSSSRGQTYGYTF. CDR3 nucleotides: TGTTCCTCATCTCGGGGACAGACCTATGGCTACACCTTC. The genes are TRBV30 and TRBJ1-2; 7 nucleotides align to TRBD1. Germline lookup yields CDR1 GTSNPN and CDR2 SVGIG (reference sequence). The length of the CDR3 is 13 residues.

This clonotype was detected only a few times. A clone one base away is much larger, so this may be a read error. J is TRBJ2-1 and V is TRBV20-1; 10 bases line up with TRBD1. The CDR3 has 15 residues. The J segment lost 6 bases and the V segment lost 0 bases, leaving 5 bases of the junction unmatched. Germline V CDR1 and CDR2: DFQATT, SNEGSKA (reference sequence). The CDR3 here is CSAREGTGDPNEQFF. In DNA form, the CDR3 reads TGCAGTGCTAGAGAGGGGACAGGGGACCCCAATGAGCAGTTCTTC.

With respect to this clonotype: A clone one base away is much larger, so this may be a read error. Since the CDR3 does not end with the conserved phenylalanine or tryptophan, this likely comes from a read error. The rearrangement uses TRBV18 and TRBJ2-7; no clear D gene. The CDR3 has 14 amino acids. From germline, CDR1 is KGHSH and CDR2 LQKENI. Trimming took 6 bases from V and 2 from J, leaving 14 bases between them. CDR3 DNA: TGTGCCAGCTCCCCGGCAGGAGTAGCCTACGAGCAGTACTCC. Its protein is CASSPAGVAYEQYS.

This clonotype was recorded many times. The chain combines TRBV12-3 or TRBV12-4 with TRBJ1-2, with 8 nucleotides matching TRBD1. CDR3 length: 15 amino acids. V lost 6 bases and J lost 4; bases outside the gene matches: 10. CDR3 in DNA: TGTGCCAGCAGCTCCGACAGGGGAGGGCTCTATGGCTACACCTTC. This gives the protein CASSSDRGGLYGYTF.

This clonotype was detected many times. This rearrangement joins TRBV24-1 to TRBJ1-4; a possible D gene is TRBD1 (5 bases). Germline V gene lookup returns CDR1 KGHDR and CDR2 SFDVKD. Between the trimmed V and J ends, which lost 2 bases and 8 bases, there was a span of 11 bases. The CDR3 consists of 14 residues. The CDR3 DNA reads as TGTGCCACCAGTGATTCGCGTGACAGAGAAAAACTGTTTTTT. This translates into CATSDSRDREKLFF.

J is TRBJ2-3 and V is TRBV5-1; 11 bases align to TRBD2. The CDR3 extends over 16 amino acids. Germline V lookup: CDR1 SGHRS, CDR2 YFSETQ. V was clipped by 5 bases and J by 3 bases; unmatched bases: 8. The CDR3 DNA reads TGCGCCAGCAGTCCTAGAGGGACTAGCGGTACAGATACGCAGTATTTT. Its translation is CASSPRGTSGTDTQYF.